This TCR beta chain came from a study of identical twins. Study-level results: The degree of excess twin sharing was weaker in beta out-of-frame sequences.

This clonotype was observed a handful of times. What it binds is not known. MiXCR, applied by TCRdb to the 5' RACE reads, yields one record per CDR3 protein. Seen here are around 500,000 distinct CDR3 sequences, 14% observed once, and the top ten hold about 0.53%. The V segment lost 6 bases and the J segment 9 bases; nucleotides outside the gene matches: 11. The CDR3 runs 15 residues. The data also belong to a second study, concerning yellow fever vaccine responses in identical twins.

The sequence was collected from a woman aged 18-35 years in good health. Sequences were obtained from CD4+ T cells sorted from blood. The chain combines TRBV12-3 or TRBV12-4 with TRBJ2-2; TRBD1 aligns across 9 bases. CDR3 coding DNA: TGTGCCAGCAGCAACAGGGGGCGCATGACGAGGGAGCTGTTTTTT. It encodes CASSNRGRMTRELFF.